The T cell receptor beta chain described here comes from a study of blood T cell repertoires in COVID-19. On the study more broadly: Samples came from the United States, Italy and Spain, spanning acute and convalescent COVID-19. T cells, B-cell-depleted T cells, or PBMCs supplied cDNA or gDNA.

Sequenced by immunoSEQ multiplex PCR; TCRdb stores in-frame clones only, minus some. The data hold 150,000 to 250,000 clones, with 94% observed a single time. Germline V gives CDR1 MNHNY, CDR2 SVGAGI (reference sequence). V lost 7 bases and J lost 6, with 7 bases in between. The CDR3 runs 11 residues. The Seattle site enrolled patients during active infection and followed them longitudinally. The chain recombines TRBV6-6 with TRBJ2-1; D call uncertain. The clonotype originates from a man aged 25-45 years with COVID-19, enrolled during active disease. The sample consisted of peripheral blood. CDR3 nucleotide sequence: TGTGCCAGCAATGGAGCCAATGAGCAGTTCTTC. This sequence encodes CASNGANEQFF.